This T cell receptor (beta chain) derives from a study of T-cell memory formation after mild COVID-19. Study observations and caveats: Nothing confirmed that second-wave clones peaking on day 37 were specific for SARS-CoV-2. The main location of contracting CD4+ clones was CM and EM, and that of contracting CD8+ clones was EMRA. Memory from before infection featured some responding clones, which suggests cross-reactive memory joined.

The CDR3 has 13 amino acids. The germline CDR1 and CDR2 sequences are SGHTA and FQGTGA. V dropped 3 bases and J dropped 5 bases, with 9 bases sitting between them. Using constant-segment primers, 5'RACE produced TCR alpha and TCR beta cDNA libraries carrying sample barcodes and UMIs. TCRdb used MiXCR to reprocess the 5' RACE reads, holding one entry per CDR3 protein. In the table there are 580,000 or so distinct CDR3 sequences, approximately 15% of which are singletons. With regard to this clonotype: Its specificity is not known.

This TCR was recovered from an adult woman who had mild COVID-19 (a few samples of this study predate the infection). Cell type and time point are not known. Sequencing was carried out using PBMCs or a T cell subset sorted from them (not recorded which). The V call is TRBV7-3, the J call TRBJ2-3; no firm D call. The CDR3 is CASSFYLEDTQYF. DNA for the CDR3: TGTGCCAGCAGCTTTTATCTGGAAGATACGCAGTATTTT.